These T cell receptor beta chains were read from a single sample in a study of PD-L1 blockade in urothelial cancer. Assay: immunoSEQ multiplex PCR; the TCRdb copy retains only in-frame clones and omits some. The repertoire holds about 110,000 clones, with approximately 90% as singletons. Here the sequenced sample was PBMCs, taken around atezolizumab (anti-PD-L1) treatment. These TCRs come from a man in his sixties with urothelial cancer. CDR3s include the opening cysteine and the closing phenylalanine or tryptophan. The order of the fields is D gene, V gene, clone size, J gene, CDR3 DNA, CDR3 protein. The D gene is left open where the match is weak. Size tells how often a clone was seen (once, few, many) or the class of an expanded clone, and some rows leave it out.

d_call: NA
v_call: TRBV9
clone_size: once
j_call: TRBJ2-3
cdr3_nt: TGTGCCAGCAGCATACAGTATAGCACAGATACGCAGTATTTT
cdr3_aa: CASSIQYSTDTQYF

d_call: TRBD1
v_call: TRBV9
clone_size: few
j_call: TRBJ1-1
cdr3_nt: TGTGCCAGCAGCTACGACAGGGAAATGGATGAAGCTTTCTTT
cdr3_aa: CASSYDREMDEAFF

d_call: TRBD2
v_call: TRBV11-2
clone_size: NA
j_call: TRBJ2-2
cdr3_nt: TGTGCCAGCAACGGACTCACCGCGGGGGAAACCGGGGAGCTGTTTTTT
cdr3_aa: CASNGLTAGETGELFF

d_call: NA
v_call: TRBV6-1
clone_size: NA
j_call: TRBJ1-1
cdr3_nt: TGTGCCAGCAGGGAAGGTTCGGTCCGCACTGAAGCTTTCTTT
cdr3_aa: CASREGSVRTEAFF

d_call: NA
v_call: TRBV5-4
clone_size: NA
j_call: TRBJ2-5
cdr3_nt: TGTGCCAGCAGCCGCCGACAGGACCAAGAGACCCAGTACTTC
cdr3_aa: CASSRRQDQETQYF

d_call: TRBD1
v_call: TRBV5-1
clone_size: NA
j_call: TRBJ1-4
cdr3_nt: TGCGCCAGCAGCCAAGACAGGGGTGAAAAACTGTTTTTT
cdr3_aa: CASSQDRGEKLFF

d_call: NA
v_call: TRBV11-2
clone_size: NA
j_call: TRBJ2-1
cdr3_nt: TGTGCCAGCAGCTTAGATCCCGGTGGCAGGGGCGATGAGCAGTTCTTC
cdr3_aa: CASSLDPGGRGDEQFF

d_call: TRBD1
v_call: TRBV9
clone_size: NA
j_call: TRBJ2-1
cdr3_nt: TGTGCCAGCAGCGGAGGCGGGACAGGGGGCGATGAGCAGTTCTTC
cdr3_aa: CASSGGGTGGDEQFF

d_call: TRBD2
v_call: TRBV5-8
clone_size: NA
j_call: TRBJ2-5
cdr3_nt: TGTGCCAGCAGCTTGGGACTAGCGGGGGGGGAGACCCAGTACTTC
cdr3_aa: CASSLGLAGGETQYF

d_call: TRBD2
v_call: TRBV11-2
clone_size: once
j_call: TRBJ2-3
cdr3_nt: TGTGCCAGCAGCTTAGTGGGCGGGGGAAGGGATACGCAGTATTTT
cdr3_aa: CASSLVGGGRDTQYF

d_call: TRBD1
v_call: TRBV30
clone_size: NA
j_call: TRBJ2-7
cdr3_nt: TGTGCCTGGAGTGTAAGGGGACAGGGCCTCGGAGAGCAGTACTTC
cdr3_aa: CAWSVRGQGLGEQYF

d_call: TRBD1
v_call: TRBV28
clone_size: NA
j_call: TRBJ1-4
cdr3_nt: TGTGCCAGCAGATCAGGGGGCTGGGATGAAAAACTGTTTTTT
cdr3_aa: CASRSGGWDEKLFF

d_call: NA
v_call: TRBV6-5
clone_size: once
j_call: TRBJ2-3
cdr3_nt: TGTGCCAGCAGTTACTCTCAAGAAGGGACACATTATACGCAGTATTTT
cdr3_aa: CASSYSQEGTHYTQYF

d_call: TRBD2
v_call: TRBV7-6
clone_size: NA
j_call: TRBJ2-5
cdr3_nt: TGTGCCAGCAGCCCCCGGTGGGGGGGAGGGGAGACCCAGTACTTC
cdr3_aa: CASSPRWGGGETQYF

d_call: TRBD1
v_call: TRBV5-5
clone_size: NA
j_call: TRBJ2-7
cdr3_nt: TGTGCCAGCAGCTTAAGGGGACAGGGGGCGGGGGAGCAGTACTTC
cdr3_aa: CASSLRGQGAGEQYF

d_call: TRBD2
v_call: TRBV11-2
clone_size: NA
j_call: TRBJ2-5
cdr3_nt: TGTGCCAGCAGCTTAGCGGTTAGCGGGGGGTTCGGGGAGACCCAGTACTTC
cdr3_aa: CASSLAVSGGFGETQYF

d_call: NA
v_call: TRBV5-1
clone_size: NA
j_call: TRBJ2-7
cdr3_nt: TGCGCCAGCAGCTTGGCACAGACCTACGAGCAGTACTTC
cdr3_aa: CASSLAQTYEQYF

d_call: NA
v_call: TRBV28
clone_size: NA
j_call: TRBJ2-4
cdr3_nt: TGTGCCAGCAGTTTAGGACAAACAAACATTCAGTACTTC
cdr3_aa: CASSLGQTNIQYF

d_call: NA
v_call: TRBV10-3
clone_size: NA
j_call: TRBJ1-5
cdr3_nt: TGTGCCATCAGCGGGAATAGCAATCAGCCCCAGCATTTT
cdr3_aa: CAISGNSNQPQHF

d_call: TRBD2
v_call: TRBV7-2
clone_size: once
j_call: TRBJ2-1
cdr3_nt: TGTGCCAGCAGCCATGGACTAGCCAGGGGTGAGCAGTTCTTC
cdr3_aa: CASSHGLARGEQFF

d_call: TRBD1
v_call: TRBV27
clone_size: NA
j_call: TRBJ2-3
cdr3_nt: TGTGCCAGCAGTAGCAACAGGGGTAGCACAGATACGCAGTATTTT
cdr3_aa: CASSSNRGSTDTQYF

d_call: TRBD1
v_call: TRBV4-2
clone_size: NA
j_call: TRBJ2-3
cdr3_nt: TGTGCCAGCAGCCAAGACGGGACAGGGGAAGAGCCAGATACGCAGTATTTT
cdr3_aa: CASSQDGTGEEPDTQYF